Here is one T cell receptor beta chain with its context. The data are from a study of cytomegalovirus exposure and HLA in healthy donors. PCR amplification relied on 60 Vbeta primers (plus 13 Jbeta primers). Generated by immunoSEQ multiplex PCR, the TCRdb table keeps only in-frame clones and is missing some. The profile shows under 200,000 clones, roughly 74% of them singletons. The CDR3 loop spans 16 amino acids. The J segment lost 7 bases and the V segment lost 2 bases, leaving 10 bases of the junction unmatched. Germline-derived CDR1 and CDR2 are MGHRA and YSYEKL. This rearrangement joins TRBV4-1 to TRBJ2-1; TRBD2 agrees at 8 bases. Sequenced sample: PBMCs. The sequence was obtained from a woman in her thirties in good health and CMV-seronegative. As DNA, the CDR3 is TGCGCCAGCAGCCAACTCCAGCGGGGGAACTCTAATGAGCAGTTCTTC. As protein: CASSQLQRGNSNEQFF.